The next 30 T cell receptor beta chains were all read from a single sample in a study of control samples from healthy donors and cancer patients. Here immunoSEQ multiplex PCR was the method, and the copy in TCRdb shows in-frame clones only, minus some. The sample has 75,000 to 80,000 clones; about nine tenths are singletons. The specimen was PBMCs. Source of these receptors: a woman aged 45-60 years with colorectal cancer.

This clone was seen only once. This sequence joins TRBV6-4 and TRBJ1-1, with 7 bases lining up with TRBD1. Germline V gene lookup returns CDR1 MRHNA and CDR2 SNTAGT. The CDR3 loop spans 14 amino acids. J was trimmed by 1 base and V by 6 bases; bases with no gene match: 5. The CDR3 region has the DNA TGTGCCAGCAGACCCGGGACAGCGAACACTGAAGCTTTCTTT. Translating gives CASRPGTANTEAFF.

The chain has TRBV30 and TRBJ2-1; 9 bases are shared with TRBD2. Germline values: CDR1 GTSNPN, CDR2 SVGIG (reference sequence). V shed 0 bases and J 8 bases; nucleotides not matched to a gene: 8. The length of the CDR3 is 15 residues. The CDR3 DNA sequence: TGTGCCTGGAGTGTACGGGCTAGCGGGGTCCATGAGCAGTTCTTC. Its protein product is CAWSVRASGVHEQFF. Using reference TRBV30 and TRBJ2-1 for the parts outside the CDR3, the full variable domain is SQTIHQWPATLVQPVGSPLSLECTVEGTSNPNLYWYRQAAGRGLQLLFYSVGIGQISSEVPQNLSASRPQDRQFILSSKKLLLSDSGFYLCAWSVRASGVHEQFFGPGTRLTVL.

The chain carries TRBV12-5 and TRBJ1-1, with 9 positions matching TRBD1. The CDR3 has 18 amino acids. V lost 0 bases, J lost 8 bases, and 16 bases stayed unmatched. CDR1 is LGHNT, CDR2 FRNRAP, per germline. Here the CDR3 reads CASGLVRGLVGTGSEAFF. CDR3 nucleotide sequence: TGTGCTAGTGGTTTGGTAAGGGGGCTGGTCGGGACAGGGAGCGAAGCTTTCTTT. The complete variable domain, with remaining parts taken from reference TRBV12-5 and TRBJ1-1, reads DARVTQTPRHKVTEMGQEVTMRCQPILGHNTVFWYRQTMMQGLELLAYFRNRAPLDDSGMPKDRFSAEMPDATLATLKIQPSEPRDSAVYFCASGLVRGLVGTGSEAFFGQGTRLTVV.

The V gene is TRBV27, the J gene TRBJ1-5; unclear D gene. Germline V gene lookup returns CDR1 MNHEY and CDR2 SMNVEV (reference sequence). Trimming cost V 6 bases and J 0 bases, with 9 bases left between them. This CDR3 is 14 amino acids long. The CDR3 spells CASSPLGSNQPQHF. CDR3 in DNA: TGTGCCAGCAGCCCCCTAGGTAGCAATCAGCCCCAGCATTTT.

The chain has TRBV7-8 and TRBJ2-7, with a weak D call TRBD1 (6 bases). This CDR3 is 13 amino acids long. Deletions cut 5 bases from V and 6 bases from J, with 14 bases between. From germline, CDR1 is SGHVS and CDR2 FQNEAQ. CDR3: CASSKEGVGEQYV. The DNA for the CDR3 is TGTGCCAGCAGCAAAGAGGGGGTTGGCGAGCAGTACGTC.

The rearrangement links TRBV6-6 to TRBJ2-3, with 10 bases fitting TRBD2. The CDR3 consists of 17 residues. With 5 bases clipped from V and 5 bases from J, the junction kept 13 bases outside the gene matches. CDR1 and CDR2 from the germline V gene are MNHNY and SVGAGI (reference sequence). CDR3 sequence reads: CASSPLWLAGVGDTQYF. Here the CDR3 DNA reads TGTGCCAGCAGTCCGCTTTGGCTAGCGGGGGTTGGAGATACGCAGTATTTT.

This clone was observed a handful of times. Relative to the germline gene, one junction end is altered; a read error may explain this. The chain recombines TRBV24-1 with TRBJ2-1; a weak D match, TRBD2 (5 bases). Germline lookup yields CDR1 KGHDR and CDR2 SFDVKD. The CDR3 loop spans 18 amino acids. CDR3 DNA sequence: TGTGCCACCAGTGATTTGGAGGCGGGCCCCTCCTCCCACAATGAGCAGTTCTTC. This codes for CATSDLEAGPSSHNEQFF.

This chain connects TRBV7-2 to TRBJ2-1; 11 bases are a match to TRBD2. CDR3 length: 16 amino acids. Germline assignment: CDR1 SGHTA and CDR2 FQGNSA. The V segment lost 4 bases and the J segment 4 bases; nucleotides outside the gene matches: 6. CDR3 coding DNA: TGTGCCAGCAGCTCGAAAACTAGCGGGGGATACAATGAGCAGTTCTTC. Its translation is CASSSKTSGGYNEQFF.

CDR3 nucleotide sequence: TGTGCCAGCAGAGACGACAGGGGTGAGACCCAGTACTTC. Residues: CASRDDRGETQYF. This chain joins TRBV7-8 and TRBJ2-5; 8 bases align to TRBD1. The CDR3 runs 13 residues. Germline V CDR1 and CDR2: SGHVS, FQNEAQ. Trimming at V came to 6 bases and at J to 5 bases, leaving 5 bases not matched to a gene.

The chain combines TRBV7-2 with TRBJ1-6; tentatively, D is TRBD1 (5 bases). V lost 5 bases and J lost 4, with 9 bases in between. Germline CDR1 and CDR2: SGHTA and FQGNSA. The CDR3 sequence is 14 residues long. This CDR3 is CASSLPGYNSPLHF. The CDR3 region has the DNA TGTGCCAGCAGCCTGCCAGGGTATAATTCACCCCTCCACTTT.

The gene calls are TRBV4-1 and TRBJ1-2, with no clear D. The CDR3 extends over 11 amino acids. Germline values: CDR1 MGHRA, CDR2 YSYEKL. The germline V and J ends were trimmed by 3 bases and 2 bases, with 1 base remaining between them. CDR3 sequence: CASSHNYGYTF. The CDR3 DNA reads TGCGCCAGCAGCCACAACTATGGCTACACCTTC.

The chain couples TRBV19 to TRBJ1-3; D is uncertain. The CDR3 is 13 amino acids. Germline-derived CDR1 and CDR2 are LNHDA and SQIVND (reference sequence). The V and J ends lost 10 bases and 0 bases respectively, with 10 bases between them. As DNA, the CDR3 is TGTGCCACTCAGCGTCTCTCTGGAAACACCATATATTTT. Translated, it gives CATQRLSGNTIYF.

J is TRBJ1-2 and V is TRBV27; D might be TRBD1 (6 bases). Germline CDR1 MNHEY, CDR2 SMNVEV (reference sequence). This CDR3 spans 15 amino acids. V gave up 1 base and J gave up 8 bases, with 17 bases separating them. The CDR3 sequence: CASSLLTGASRGYTF. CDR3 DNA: TGTGCCAGCAGTTTATTGACAGGCGCCTCGAGAGGCTACACCTTC.

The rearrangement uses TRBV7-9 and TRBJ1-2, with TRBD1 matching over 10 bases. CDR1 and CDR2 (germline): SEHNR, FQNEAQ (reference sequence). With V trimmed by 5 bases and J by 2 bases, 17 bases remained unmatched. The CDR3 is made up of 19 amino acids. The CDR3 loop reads CASSTKWGTGEGINYGYTF. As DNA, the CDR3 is TGTGCCAGCAGCACTAAATGGGGGACAGGGGAAGGGATCAACTATGGCTACACCTTC.

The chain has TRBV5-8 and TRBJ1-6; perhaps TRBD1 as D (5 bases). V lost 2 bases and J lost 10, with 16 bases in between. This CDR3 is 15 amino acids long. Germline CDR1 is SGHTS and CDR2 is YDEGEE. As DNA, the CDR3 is TGTGCCAGCAGCTTCCGGGGCCAGACGGACTCACCCCTCCACTTT. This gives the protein CASSFRGQTDSPLHF.

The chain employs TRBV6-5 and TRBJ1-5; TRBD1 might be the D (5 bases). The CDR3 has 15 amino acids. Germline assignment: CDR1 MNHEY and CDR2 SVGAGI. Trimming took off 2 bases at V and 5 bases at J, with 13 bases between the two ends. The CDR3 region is CASSYRGGAYQPQHF. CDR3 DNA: TGTGCCAGCAGTTACCGAGGCGGGGCCTATCAGCCCCAGCATTTT.

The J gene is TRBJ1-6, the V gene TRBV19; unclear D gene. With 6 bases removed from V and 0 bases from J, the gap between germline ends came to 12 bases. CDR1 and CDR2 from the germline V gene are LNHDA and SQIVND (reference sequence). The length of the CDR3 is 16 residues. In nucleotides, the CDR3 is TGTGCCAGTAGGGACCAGGCGAGCTCCTATAATTCACCCCTCCACTTT. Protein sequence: CASRDQASSYNSPLHF.

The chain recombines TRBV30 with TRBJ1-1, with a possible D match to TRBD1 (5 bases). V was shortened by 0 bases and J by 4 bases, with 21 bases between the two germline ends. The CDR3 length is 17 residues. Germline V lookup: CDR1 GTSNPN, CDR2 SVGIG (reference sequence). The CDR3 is CAWSVGAAFHGGTEAFF. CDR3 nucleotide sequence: TGTGCCTGGAGTGTAGGCGCGGCATTTCATGGGGGCACTGAAGCTTTCTTT.

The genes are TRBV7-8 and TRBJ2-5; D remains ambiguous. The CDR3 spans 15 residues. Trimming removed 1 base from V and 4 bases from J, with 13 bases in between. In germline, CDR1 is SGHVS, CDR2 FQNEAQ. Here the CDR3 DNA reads TGTGCCAGCAGCTTAGGGTTAGCAATCCCAGAGACCCAGTACTTC. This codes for CASSLGLAIPETQYF.

The CDR3 DNA sequence: TGTGCCAGCAGTGACGGCGGCTATGGCTACACCTTC. Residues: CASSDGGYGYTF. The J gene is TRBJ1-2, the V gene TRBV7-2; unclear D gene. Germline V gene lookup returns CDR1 SGHTA and CDR2 FQGNSA. V lost 6 bases to trimming and J lost 4 bases, with 9 bases between them. CDR3 length: 12 amino acids.

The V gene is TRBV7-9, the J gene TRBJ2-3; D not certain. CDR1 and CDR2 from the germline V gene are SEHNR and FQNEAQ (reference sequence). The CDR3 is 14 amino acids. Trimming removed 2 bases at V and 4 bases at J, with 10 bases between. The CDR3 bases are TGTGCCAGCAGCTTACTTTCAGTTGCAGATACGCAGTATTTT. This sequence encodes CASSLLSVADTQYF. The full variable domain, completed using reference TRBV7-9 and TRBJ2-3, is DTGVSQNPRHKITKRGQNVTFRCDPISEHNRLYWYRQTLGQGPEFLTYFQNEAQLEKSRLLSDRFSAERPKGSFSTLEIQRTEQGDSAMYLCASSLLSVADTQYFGPGTRLTVL.

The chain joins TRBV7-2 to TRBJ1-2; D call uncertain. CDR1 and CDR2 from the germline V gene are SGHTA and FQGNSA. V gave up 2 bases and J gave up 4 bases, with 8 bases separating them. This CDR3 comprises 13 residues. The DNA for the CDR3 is TGTGCCAGCAGCTTATTGGAGAGCTATGGCTACACCTTC. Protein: CASSLLESYGYTF.

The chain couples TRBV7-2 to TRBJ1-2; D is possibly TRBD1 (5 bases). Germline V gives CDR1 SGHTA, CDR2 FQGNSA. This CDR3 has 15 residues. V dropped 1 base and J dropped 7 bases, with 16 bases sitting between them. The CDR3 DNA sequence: TGTGCCAGCAGCTTAGTGGCCCGGGGCGGTGGTGGCTACACCTTC. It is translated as CASSLVARGGGGYTF.

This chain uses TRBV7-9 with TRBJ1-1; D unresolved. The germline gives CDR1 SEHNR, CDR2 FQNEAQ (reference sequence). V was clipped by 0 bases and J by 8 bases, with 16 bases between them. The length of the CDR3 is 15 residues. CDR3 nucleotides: TGTGCCAGCAGCTTAGCGCTCAGCCGGGTTGGGGAAGCTTTCTTT. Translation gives CASSLALSRVGEAFF.

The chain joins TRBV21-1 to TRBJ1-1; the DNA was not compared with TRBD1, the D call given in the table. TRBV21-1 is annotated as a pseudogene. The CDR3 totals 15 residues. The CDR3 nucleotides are TGTGCCAGCAGCACATGCCGCCAGGGTGCCACTGAAGCTTTCTTT. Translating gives CASSTCRQGATEAFF.

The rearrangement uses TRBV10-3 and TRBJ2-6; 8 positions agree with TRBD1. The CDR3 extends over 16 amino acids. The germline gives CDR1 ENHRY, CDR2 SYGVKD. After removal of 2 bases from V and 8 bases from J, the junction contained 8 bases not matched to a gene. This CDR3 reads CAISEPRQGRTNVLTF. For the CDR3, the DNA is TGTGCCATCAGTGAGCCACGACAGGGGAGAACCAACGTCCTGACTTTC.

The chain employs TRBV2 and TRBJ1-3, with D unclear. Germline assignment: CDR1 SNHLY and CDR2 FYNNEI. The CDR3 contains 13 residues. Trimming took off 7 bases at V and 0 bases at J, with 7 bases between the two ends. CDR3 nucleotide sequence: TGTGCCAGCAAACCGTACTCTGGAAACACCATATATTTT. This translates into CASKPYSGNTIYF.

The CDR3 spells CASSFNRGPDSPLHF. As DNA, the CDR3 is TGTGCCAGCAGCTTCAACAGGGGGCCGGATTCACCCCTCCACTTT. J is TRBJ1-6 and V is TRBV13, with TRBD1 matching over 9 bases. The CDR3 is made up of 15 amino acids. Germline-derived CDR1 and CDR2 are PRHDT and FYEKMQ (reference sequence). The J segment lost 8 bases and the V segment lost 3 bases, leaving 5 bases of the junction unmatched.

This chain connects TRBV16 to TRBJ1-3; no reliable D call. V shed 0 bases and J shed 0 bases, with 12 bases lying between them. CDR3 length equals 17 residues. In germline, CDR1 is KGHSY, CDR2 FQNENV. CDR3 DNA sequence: TGTGCCAGCAGCCAATCCGCGGGCCGCTACTCTGGAAACACCATATATTTT. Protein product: CASSQSAGRYSGNTIYF.

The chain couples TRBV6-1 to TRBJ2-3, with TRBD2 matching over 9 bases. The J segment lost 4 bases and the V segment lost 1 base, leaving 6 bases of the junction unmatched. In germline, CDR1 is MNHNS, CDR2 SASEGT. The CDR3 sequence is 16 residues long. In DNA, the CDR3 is TGTGCCAGCAGTGAAGGTGGCGGGGGGGCCTCAGATACGCAGTATTTT. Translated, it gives CASSEGGGGASDTQYF.